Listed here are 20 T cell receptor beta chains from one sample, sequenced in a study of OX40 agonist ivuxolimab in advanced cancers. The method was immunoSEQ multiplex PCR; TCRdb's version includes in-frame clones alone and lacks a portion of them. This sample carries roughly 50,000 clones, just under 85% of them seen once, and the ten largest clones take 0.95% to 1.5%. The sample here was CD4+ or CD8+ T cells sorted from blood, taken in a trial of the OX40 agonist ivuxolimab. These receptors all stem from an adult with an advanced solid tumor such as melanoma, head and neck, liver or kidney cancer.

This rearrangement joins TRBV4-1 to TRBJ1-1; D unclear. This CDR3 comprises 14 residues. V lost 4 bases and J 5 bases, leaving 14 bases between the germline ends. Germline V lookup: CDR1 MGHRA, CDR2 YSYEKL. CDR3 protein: CASSPHGVGTEAFF. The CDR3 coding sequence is TGCGCCAGCAGCCCCCATGGAGTCGGAACTGAAGCTTTCTTT.

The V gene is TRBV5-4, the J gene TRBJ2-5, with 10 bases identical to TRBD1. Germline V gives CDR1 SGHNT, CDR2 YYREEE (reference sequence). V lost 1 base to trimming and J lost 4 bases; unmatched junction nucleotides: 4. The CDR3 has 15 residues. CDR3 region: CASSLKTGGGETQYF. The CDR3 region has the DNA TGTGCCAGCAGCTTGAAGACAGGGGGCGGAGAGACCCAGTACTTC.

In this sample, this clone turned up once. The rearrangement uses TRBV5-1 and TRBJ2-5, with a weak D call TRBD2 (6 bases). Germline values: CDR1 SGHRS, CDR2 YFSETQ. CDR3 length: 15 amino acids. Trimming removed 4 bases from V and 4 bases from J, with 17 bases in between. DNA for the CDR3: TGCGCCAGCAGCGAAGCCCCGGGACTTGGAGAGACCCAGTACTTC. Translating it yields CASSEAPGLGETQYF.

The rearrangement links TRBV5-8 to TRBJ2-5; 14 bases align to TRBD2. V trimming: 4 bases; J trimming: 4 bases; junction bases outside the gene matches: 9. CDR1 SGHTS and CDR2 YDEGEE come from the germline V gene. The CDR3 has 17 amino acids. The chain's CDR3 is CASSQGLAGARAETQYF. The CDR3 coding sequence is TGTGCCAGCAGCCAGGGACTAGCGGGAGCCCGTGCAGAGACCCAGTACTTC.

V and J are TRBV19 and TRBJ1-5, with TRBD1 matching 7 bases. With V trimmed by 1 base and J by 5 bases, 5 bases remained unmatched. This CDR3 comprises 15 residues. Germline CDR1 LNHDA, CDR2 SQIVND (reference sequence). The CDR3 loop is CASSIVQGPYQPQHF. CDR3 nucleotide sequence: TGTGCCAGTAGTATAGTACAGGGGCCATATCAGCCCCAGCATTTT.

The CDR3 loop is CASSLGGTQNTEAFF. The CDR3 DNA sequence: TGTGCCAGCAGCTTAGGGGGGACACAAAACACTGAAGCTTTCTTT. The V and J genes are TRBV11-2 and TRBJ1-1; possibly TRBD1 for D (6 bases). Trimming took 1 base from V and 2 from J, leaving 11 bases between them. The CDR3 is 15 amino acids. Looked up from germline, CDR1 is SGHAT and CDR2 is FQNNGV.

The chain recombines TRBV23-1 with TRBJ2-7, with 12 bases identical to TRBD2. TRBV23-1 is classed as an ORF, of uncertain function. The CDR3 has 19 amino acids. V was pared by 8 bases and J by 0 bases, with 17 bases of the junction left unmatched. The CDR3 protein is CASDQVGTSGRPPSYEQYF. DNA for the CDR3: TGCGCCAGCGACCAAGTCGGAACTAGCGGGAGGCCCCCCTCCTACGAGCAGTACTTC.

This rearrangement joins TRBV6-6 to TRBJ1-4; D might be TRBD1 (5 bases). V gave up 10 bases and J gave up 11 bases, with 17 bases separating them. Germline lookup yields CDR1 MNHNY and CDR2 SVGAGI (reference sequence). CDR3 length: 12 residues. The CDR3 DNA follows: TGTGCCACCTCCGGGCCCGGGGGGAAACTGTTTTTT. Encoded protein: CATSGPGGKLFF.

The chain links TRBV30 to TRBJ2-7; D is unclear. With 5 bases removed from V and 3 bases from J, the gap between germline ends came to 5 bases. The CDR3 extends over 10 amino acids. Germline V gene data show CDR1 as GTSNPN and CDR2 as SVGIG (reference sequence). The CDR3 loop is CAWGDYEQYF. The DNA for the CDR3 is TGTGCCTGGGGGGACTACGAGCAGTACTTC.

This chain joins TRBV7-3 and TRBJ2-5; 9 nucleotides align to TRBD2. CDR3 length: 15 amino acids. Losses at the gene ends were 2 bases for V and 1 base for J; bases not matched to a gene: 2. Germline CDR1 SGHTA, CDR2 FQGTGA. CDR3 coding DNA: TGTGCCAGCAGCTTATCGACTAGCGGCCAAGAGACCCAGTACTTC. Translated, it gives CASSLSTSGQETQYF. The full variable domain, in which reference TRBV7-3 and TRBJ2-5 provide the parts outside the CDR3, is GAGVSQTPSNKVTEKGKYVELRCDPISGHTALYWYRQSLGQGPEFLIYFQGTGAADDSGLPNDRFFAVRPEGSVSTLKIQRTERGDSAVYLCASSLSTSGQETQYFGPGTRLLVL.

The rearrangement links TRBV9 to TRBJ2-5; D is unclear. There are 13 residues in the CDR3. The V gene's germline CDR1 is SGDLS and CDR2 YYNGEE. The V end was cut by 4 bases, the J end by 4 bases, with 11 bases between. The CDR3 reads CASSYLFGETQYF. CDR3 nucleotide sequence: TGTGCCAGCAGCTACCTCTTTGGAGAGACCCAGTACTTC.

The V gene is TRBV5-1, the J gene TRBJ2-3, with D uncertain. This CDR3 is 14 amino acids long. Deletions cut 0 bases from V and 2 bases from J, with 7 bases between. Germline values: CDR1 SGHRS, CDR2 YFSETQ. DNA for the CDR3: TGCGCCAGCAGCTTGGCGCTTATCACAGATACGCAGTATTTT. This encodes CASSLALITDTQYF. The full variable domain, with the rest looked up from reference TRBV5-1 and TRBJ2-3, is KAGVTQTPRYLIKTRGQQVTLSCSPISGHRSVSWYQQTPGQGLQFLFEYFSETQRNKGNFPGRFSGRQFSNSRSEMNVSTLELGDSALYLCASSLALITDTQYFGPGTRLTVL.

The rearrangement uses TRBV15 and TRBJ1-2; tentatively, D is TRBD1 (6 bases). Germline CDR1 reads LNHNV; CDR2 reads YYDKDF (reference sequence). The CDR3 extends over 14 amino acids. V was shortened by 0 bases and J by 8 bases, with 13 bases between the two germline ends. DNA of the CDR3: TGTGCCACCAGCAGAGAAGGGGCAGGGGAGGGCTACACCTTC. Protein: CATSREGAGEGYTF.

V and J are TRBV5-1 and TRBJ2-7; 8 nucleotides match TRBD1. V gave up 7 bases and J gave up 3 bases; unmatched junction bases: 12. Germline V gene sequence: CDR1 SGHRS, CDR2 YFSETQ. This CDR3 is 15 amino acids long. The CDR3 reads CASRFSGQGFYEQYF. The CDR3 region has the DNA TGCGCCAGCCGTTTCTCAGGACAGGGTTTCTACGAGCAGTACTTC.

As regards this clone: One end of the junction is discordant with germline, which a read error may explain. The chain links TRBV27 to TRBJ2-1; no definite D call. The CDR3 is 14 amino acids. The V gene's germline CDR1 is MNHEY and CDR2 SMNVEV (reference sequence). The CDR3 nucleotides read TGTGCCAGCAGTTTATCCCCAGGAAGAGGCACCCAGCTCTTC. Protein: CASSLSPGRGTQLF.

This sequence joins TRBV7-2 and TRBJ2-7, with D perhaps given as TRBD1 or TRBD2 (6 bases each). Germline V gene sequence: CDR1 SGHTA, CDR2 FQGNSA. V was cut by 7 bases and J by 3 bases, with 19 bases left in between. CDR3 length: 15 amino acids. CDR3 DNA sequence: TGTGCCAGCAAGAGAAAGGGGGACTCCGTCTACGAGCAGTACTTC. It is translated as CASKRKGDSVYEQYF.

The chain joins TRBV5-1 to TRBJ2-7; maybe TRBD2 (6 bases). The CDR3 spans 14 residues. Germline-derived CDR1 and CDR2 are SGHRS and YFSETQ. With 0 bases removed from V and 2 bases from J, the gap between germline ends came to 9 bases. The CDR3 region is CASSLGGGPYEQYF. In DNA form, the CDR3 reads TGCGCCAGCAGCTTGGGCGGAGGGCCCTACGAGCAGTACTTC.

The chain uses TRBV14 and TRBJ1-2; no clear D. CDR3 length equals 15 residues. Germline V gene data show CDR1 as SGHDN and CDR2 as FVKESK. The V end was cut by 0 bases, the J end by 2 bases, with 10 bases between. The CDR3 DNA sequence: TGTGCCAGCAGCCAAGATCTAGGCCAGAACTATGGCTACACCTTC. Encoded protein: CASSQDLGQNYGYTF.

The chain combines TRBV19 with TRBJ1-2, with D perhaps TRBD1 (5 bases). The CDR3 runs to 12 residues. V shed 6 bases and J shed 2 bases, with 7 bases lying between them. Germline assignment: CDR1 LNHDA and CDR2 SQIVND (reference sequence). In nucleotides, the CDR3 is TGTGCCAGTAGCCGGGGGAACTATGGCTACACCTTC. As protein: CASSRGNYGYTF.

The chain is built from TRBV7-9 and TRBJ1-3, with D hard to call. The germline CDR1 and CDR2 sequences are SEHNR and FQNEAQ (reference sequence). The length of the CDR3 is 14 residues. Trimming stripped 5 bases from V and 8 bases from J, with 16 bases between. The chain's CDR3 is CASSRGSSEDTIYF. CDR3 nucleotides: TGTGCCAGCAGCCGGGGTTCCTCCGAGGACACCATATATTTT.